This T cell receptor beta chain was found in a study of T cell responses to AZD1222 COVID-19 vaccine. Study-wide results and limits: It was only after the peak T cell response that any repertoires were sampled. Once two AZD1222 doses were given, Spike-specific TCR breadth and depth went up.

Generated by immunoSEQ multiplex PCR, the TCRdb table keeps only in-frame clones and is missing some. The sample contains 150,000 or so clones, about 90% of which appear only once. A note on this clone: Its antigen remains unknown.

Germline CDR1 is ENHRY and CDR2 is SYGVKD. The CDR3 totals 12 residues. Trimming took 10 bases from V and 5 from J; bases not matched to a gene: 7. The chain carries TRBV10-3 and TRBJ2-7, with 8 bases identical to TRBD2. The sequence was obtained from an adult who received the AZD1222 COVID-19 vaccine. Here the sequenced sample was peripheral blood, taken 28 days after the second AZD1222 dose. CDR3 in DNA: TGTGCCACCGTAGCGGGATCCCACGAGCAGTACTTC. This sequence encodes CATVAGSHEQYF.